Listed here are 8 T cell receptor beta chains from one sample, sequenced in a study of blood T cell repertoires in COVID-19. TCRdb keeps only in-frame clones here, not all; method: immunoSEQ multiplex PCR. The table lists some 200,000 clones, around 82% of them singletons, with 7% to 8.5% in the top ten. Sequences were obtained from peripheral blood. These receptors all come from a woman aged 70 to 79 with acute or convalescent COVID-19.

This chain joins TRBV6-2 or TRBV6-3 and TRBJ1-2; a weak D match, TRBD1 (5 bases). The CDR3 consists of 15 residues. With 5 bases removed from V and 0 bases from J, the gap between germline ends came to 13 bases. CDR1 and CDR2 (germline): MNHEY, SVGEGT. The CDR3: CASSDDSKANYGYTF. CDR3 DNA: TGTGCCAGCAGTGACGACAGTAAGGCTAACTATGGCTACACCTTC.

In this sample, this clone turned up a few times. The V call is TRBV5-1, the J call TRBJ2-5, with D tentatively TRBD1 (6 bases). The V and J ends lost 4 bases and 1 base respectively, with 17 bases between them. This CDR3 contains 16 residues. Germline V gene sequence: CDR1 SGHRS, CDR2 YFSETQ. CDR3 amino acids: CASSPSLDRPQETQYF. The CDR3 DNA reads TGCGCCAGCAGCCCATCCTTAGACAGGCCCCAAGAGACCCAGTACTTC.

The CDR3 loop reads CASSYTGNYEQYF. The CDR3 DNA sequence: TGTGCCAGCAGTTATACAGGGAACTACGAGCAGTACTTC. V gene TRBV6-5 combines with J gene TRBJ2-7; a weak D match, TRBD1 (6 bases). CDR1 MNHEY and CDR2 SVGAGI come from the germline V gene. The CDR3 loop spans 13 amino acids. V dropped 3 bases and J dropped 3 bases, with 9 bases sitting between them.

CDR3 bases: TGTGCCTGGAGTGGGGACAGGACTAACTATGGCTACACCTTC. Translation gives CAWSGDRTNYGYTF. The chain carries TRBV30 and TRBJ1-2; 8 bases fit TRBD1. V was clipped by 1 base and J by 0 bases; unmatched bases: 1. CDR3 length: 14 residues. Per the germline V gene, CDR1 is GTSNPN and CDR2 is SVGIG (reference sequence).

This clone was recorded at least ten times. This chain uses TRBV3-1 (or the pseudogene TRBV3-2) with TRBJ2-1; no firm D call. The CDR3 spans 13 residues. Per the germline V gene, CDR1 is LGHDT and CDR2 is YNNKEL (reference sequence). V shed 1 base and J shed 6 bases, with 7 bases lying between them. The CDR3 loop reads CASSQAGVNEQFF. The CDR3 nucleotides are TGTGCCAGCAGCCAAGCTGGAGTCAATGAGCAGTTCTTC.

The V and J genes are TRBV4-1 and TRBJ2-1; D perhaps matches TRBD2 (6 bases). Germline CDR1 MGHRA, CDR2 YSYEKL. V was shortened by 0 bases and J by 4 bases, with 13 bases between the two germline ends. This CDR3 contains 16 residues. DNA of the CDR3: TGCGCCAGCAGCCAAGAAGGAGGGTTAGGGTACAATGAGCAGTTCTTC. Translated: CASSQEGGLGYNEQFF.

This chain links TRBV10-1 with TRBJ2-1; unclear D gene. V was cut by 8 bases and J by 1 base, with 18 bases left in between. This CDR3 has 16 amino acids. Germline-derived CDR1 and CDR2 are WNHNN and SYGVQD (reference sequence). CDR3 bases: TGCGCCAGCGCCGAAAAAATACAGAGTTCCTACAATGAGCAGTTCTTC. Translated: CASAEKIQSSYNEQFF.

This clone was seen a single time. CDR3: CASSFLGGQDGGGYTF. As DNA, the CDR3 is TGTGCCAGCAGTTTTCTTGGTGGACAGGACGGCGGTGGCTACACCTTC. The V gene is TRBV28, the J gene TRBJ1-2; TRBD1 aligns across 7 bases. In germline, CDR1 is MDHEN, CDR2 SYDVKM. This CDR3 is 16 amino acids long. J was trimmed by 7 bases and V by 3 bases; bases with no gene match: 14.